The rows below give T cell receptor beta chains drawn from one sample of a study of response to subunit inactivated influenza vaccine. TCRdb redid the calling of the RT-PCR reads with MiXCR, one entry per CDR3 protein. The sample gives approximately 490,000 distinct CDR3 sequences, less than 7.5% of which show up once; 10% to 15% is in the top ten. Sequenced material: PBMCs from blood, taken approximately 25 months after vaccination. All receptors come from a man aged 50 to 69 who received an inactivated influenza vaccine. The CDR3 runs from the conserved cysteine through the conserved F or W. Fields, in order: J gene, D gene, clone size, V gene, CDR3 protein, CDR3 DNA. D genes are given only for firm matches. Clone size is stated in some rows and not others, as once, few, many or a class when expanded.

TRBJ2-3 TRBD1 few TRBV5-1 CASSPPPGQGAADTQYF TGCGCCAGCAGCCCACCCCCGGGACAGGGGGCTGCAGATACGCAGTATTTT
TRBJ2-2 TRBD2 many TRBV4-3 CASSQGNSGRAPSTGELFF TGCGCCAGCAGCCAAGGAAATAGCGGGAGGGCCCCCAGCACCGGGGAGCTGTTTTTT
TRBJ2-3 NA NA TRBV7-2 CASSLARTFTDTQYF TGTGCCAGCAGCTTAGCCCGGACTTTCACAGATACGCAGTATTTT
TRBJ2-2 TRBD2 NA TRBV12-3/TRBV12-4 CASSGEGLTNTGELFF TGTGCCAGCAGTGGGGAGGGACTTACGAACACCGGGGAGCTGTTTTTT
TRBJ2-3 NA many TRBV7-9 CASSSVFGGSTDTQYF TGTGCCAGCAGCTCAGTCTTTGGAGGTAGCACAGATACGCAGTATTTT
TRBJ1-1 TRBD1 many TRBV12-3/TRBV12-4 CASSLGPGQGNTEAFF TGTGCCAGCAGTTTGGGCCCCGGACAGGGGAACACTGAAGCTTTCTTT
TRBJ1-2 TRBD1 few TRBV6-1 CASTRGTGRDYGYTF TGTGCCAGCACCAGGGGGACGGGGCGCGACTATGGCTACACCTTC
TRBJ1-1 NA few TRBV4-2 CASSQQLTPNTEAFF TGTGCCAGCAGCCAACAACTGACACCGAACACTGAAGCTTTCTTT
TRBJ1-2 NA NA TRBV27 CASSAGGSGYTF TGTGCCAGCAGCGCCGGGGGATCTGGCTACACCTTC
TRBJ2-3 NA NA TRBV5-1 CASSERGRGGHQDTQYF TGCGCCAGCAGCGAGAGGGGAAGGGGGGGCCATCAAGATACGCAGTATTTT
TRBJ1-2 NA NA TRBV19 CASRREGYGYTF TGTGCCAGTAGAAGAGAGGGGTATGGCTACACCTTC
TRBJ2-4 NA NA TRBV6-1 CASSEAGQGLHIQYF TGTGCCAGCAGTGAAGCGGGGCAGGGTCTGCACATTCAGTACTTC
TRBJ2-7 TRBD1 NA TRBV27 CASSIGAGGYEQYF TGTGCCAGCAGTATCGGGGCAGGGGGCTACGAGCAGTACTTC
TRBJ2-2 NA few TRBV7-9 CASSSSGRTTNTGELFF TGTGCCAGCAGCTCGAGTGGCAGGACTACGAACACCGGGGAGCTGTTTTTT
TRBJ2-7 NA many TRBV10-3 CAISVGSTYEQYF TGTGCCATCAGTGTTGGCAGTACCTACGAGCAGTACTTC
TRBJ2-6 NA few TRBV5-1 CASRTDGLSGANVLTF TGCGCCAGCAGGACGGACGGGCTCTCTGGGGCCAACGTCCTGACTTTC
TRBJ1-1 TRBD1 many TRBV4-3 CASSQEEGPGTGNTEAFF TGCGCCAGCAGCCAAGAGGAGGGTCCCGGGACAGGGAACACTGAAGCTTTCTTT
TRBJ2-7 TRBD1 many TRBV6-1 CASRLDRGIYEQYF TGTGCCAGCAGACTGGACAGGGGGATCTACGAGCAGTACTTC
TRBJ2-7 NA NA TRBV11-2 CASSLGLGVAGEQYF TGTGCCAGCAGCTTAGGGCTTGGCGTCGCGGGCGAGCAGTACTTC
TRBJ2-3 NA many TRBV20-1 CSARGAGSSTDTQYF TGCAGTGCTAGAGGGGCAGGGTCTAGCACAGATACGCAGTATTTT
TRBJ2-3 NA many TRBV5-1 CASSFGSTDTQYF TGCGCCAGCAGCTTTGGTAGCACAGATACGCAGTATTTT
TRBJ1-3 NA NA TRBV10-3 CAISGALRSGHVDTIYF TGTGCCATCAGTGGAGCACTACGTTCGGGACACGTAGACACCATATATTTT
TRBJ2-1 NA many TRBV12-3/TRBV12-4 CASSSRTESSYNEQFF TGTGCCAGCAGTTCCCGCACGGAGAGCTCCTACAATGAGCAGTTCTTC
TRBJ2-1 TRBD2 NA TRBV7-9 CASRNLAGGNNEQFF TGTGCCAGCAGAAATCTAGCGGGGGGAAACAATGAGCAGTTCTTC
TRBJ1-2 NA NA TRBV11-2 CASSSVRHRDNGYTF TGTGCCAGCAGCTCAGTTCGGCACCGGGACAACGGCTACACCTTC
TRBJ2-7 TRBD2 many TRBV20-1 CSAGLGDAYEQYF TGCAGTGCTGGACTAGGTGATGCCTACGAGCAGTACTTC
TRBJ1-2 NA few TRBV9 CASSVAGIYGYTF TGTGCCAGCAGCGTAGCCGGGATCTATGGCTACACCTTC
TRBJ1-1 TRBD1 many TRBV20-1 CSAPRGTGGTEAFF TGCAGTGCCCCGAGGGGGACAGGGGGCACTGAAGCTTTCTTT
TRBJ1-2 NA NA TRBV7-2 CASRSWTAEGYGYTF TGTGCCAGCAGATCATGGACCGCCGAGGGCTATGGCTACACCTTC
TRBJ1-5 TRBD1 few TRBV20-1 CSARDIAGGQQPQHF TGCAGTGCTAGAGATATTGCAGGGGGACAGCAGCCCCAGCATTTT
TRBJ1-3 NA many TRBV28 CASTGTDSGNTIYF TGTGCCAGCACAGGGACGGACTCTGGAAACACCATATATTTT
TRBJ2-1 NA NA TRBV10-3 CATVGEGTYNEQFF TGTGCCACCGTAGGAGAGGGGACTTACAATGAGCAGTTCTTC
TRBJ1-4 NA few TRBV12-3/TRBV12-4 CASSSYATNEKLFF TGTGCCAGCAGTTCATATGCAACTAATGAAAAACTGTTTTTT
TRBJ2-5 NA many TRBV6-2/TRBV6-3 CASRPGVQETQYF TGTGCCAGCAGACCGGGGGTACAAGAGACCCAGTACTTC
TRBJ2-5 NA few TRBV10-3 CAIRAVGHSMGETQYF TGTGCCATCAGAGCCGTAGGACACTCCATGGGAGAGACCCAGTACTTC
TRBJ2-7 NA many TRBV7-2 CASRYSADPTYEQYF TGTGCCAGCAGGTACTCTGCTGACCCTACCTACGAGCAGTACTTC
TRBJ2-1 TRBD2 many TRBV24-1 CATSDALAGGLHEQFF TGTGCCACCAGTGATGCGCTAGCGGGAGGGTTGCATGAGCAGTTCTTC
TRBJ2-1 TRBD2 NA TRBV6-1 CASSRLAGGRNEQFF TGTGCCAGCAGCAGACTAGCGGGGGGTAGAAATGAGCAGTTCTTC
TRBJ1-1 NA NA TRBV5-1 CASSLAVRGNTEAFF TGCGCCAGCAGCTTGGCCGTCAGAGGGAACACTGAAGCTTTCTTT
TRBJ2-1 TRBD2 many TRBV20-1 CSARDLLLAGGIYNEQFF TGCAGTGCTAGAGATCTGCTACTAGCGGGAGGGATCTACAATGAGCAGTTCTTC
TRBJ2-6 TRBD1 few TRBV6-1 CASSTGVGANVLTF TGTGCCAGCAGTACAGGGGTCGGGGCCAACGTCCTGACTTTC
TRBJ2-7 TRBD1 NA TRBV7-2 CASSLAVGETGWYEQYF TGTGCCAGCAGCTTAGCGGTGGGGGAGACAGGGTGGTACGAGCAGTACTTC
TRBJ2-7 NA few TRBV7-9 CASNQQGLYEQYF TGTGCCAGCAATCAGCAGGGCCTCTACGAGCAGTACTTC
TRBJ2-1 NA NA TRBV3-1 CASSRDWAGREQFF TGTGCCAGCAGCCGGGACTGGGCAGGTCGGGAGCAGTTCTTC
TRBJ2-7 NA NA TRBV7-9 CASSLAEYEQYF TGTGCCAGCAGCTTAGCCGAATACGAGCAGTACTTC
TRBJ2-3 NA NA TRBV12-3/TRBV12-4 CASTPGEDTQYF TGTGCCAGCACCCCAGGGGAGGATACGCAGTATTTT
TRBJ1-1 TRBD1 few TRBV5-6 CASSPTGANTEAFF TGTGCCAGCAGCCCGACAGGGGCTAACACTGAAGCTTTCTTT
TRBJ2-3 TRBD2 few TRBV27 CASSLLWTSGQGDTQYF TGTGCCAGCAGTTTGCTATGGACTAGCGGGCAGGGAGATACGCAGTATTTT
TRBJ2-7 NA few TRBV25-1 CASSDAGIGEQYF TGTGCCAGCAGTGATGCGGGGATTGGCGAGCAGTACTTC
TRBJ2-7 TRBD1 few TRBV20-1 CSAQTLDRGNYEQYF TGCAGTGCCCAAACCCTGGACAGGGGAAACTACGAGCAGTACTTC
TRBJ2-3 TRBD2 many TRBV7-3 CASSLTPKRGGADTQYF TGTGCCAGCAGCTTAACCCCCAAGCGGGGGGGCGCAGATACGCAGTATTTT
TRBJ2-5 NA few TRBV7-2 CASSLVKGTLLQETQYF TGTGCCAGCAGCTTAGTGAAGGGGACGCTGCTACAAGAGACCCAGTACTTC
TRBJ2-1 TRBD2 many TRBV5-1 CASSPGAASGESKFF TGCGCCAGCAGCCCAGGAGCGGCTAGCGGGGAGAGCAAGTTCTTC
TRBJ2-1 NA NA TRBV4-3 CASSQDPGQGFYNEQFF TGCGCCAGCAGCCAAGACCCCGGGCAGGGCTTCTACAATGAGCAGTTCTTC
TRBJ2-1 NA once TRBV14 CASSYGQQPSSYNEQFF TGTGCCAGCAGCTATGGACAGCAGCCGAGCTCCTACAATGAGCAGTTCTTC
TRBJ2-7 NA medium-sized TRBV12-3/TRBV12-4 CASSLTSYEQYF TGTGCCAGCAGCTTAACCAGTTACGAGCAGTACTTC
TRBJ2-3 NA NA TRBV3-1 CASSPTGSSTDTQYF TGTGCCAGCAGCCCCACAGGTTCTAGCACAGATACGCAGTATTTT
TRBJ2-1 NA few TRBV19 CASRRIYPFPNEQFF TGTGCCAGTAGGAGAATTTATCCGTTTCCCAATGAGCAGTTCTTC
TRBJ1-5 NA many TRBV6-6 CASSQGGDQPQHF TGTGCCAGCAGCCAAGGGGGGGATCAGCCCCAGCATTTT
TRBJ2-4 TRBD1 NA TRBV20-1 CSAPMTGTKNIQYF TGCAGTGCTCCAATGACAGGGACCAAAAACATTCAGTACTTC